Listed below are T cell receptor beta chains from one sample, sequenced in a study of shared clonotypes between healthy human individuals. TCRdb keeps only in-frame clones here, not all; method: immunoSEQ multiplex PCR. The sample records about 960,000 clones, over 75% being singletons. Sequenced input: memory CD4+ T cells sorted from blood. These receptors all come from a man between 18 and 35 years old in good health. Both conserved end residues are part of each CDR3. Expanded clones get a size class; other rows say once, few or many, or leave the size out.

clone size | V gene | CDR3 protein
- | TRBV5-1 | CASSLWVGYGYTF
- | TRBV6-1 | CAVSGIMNTEAFF
- | TRBV9 | CASNTGQGARTGELFF
- | TRBV18 | CASSPPGSGNTGELFF
- | TRBV15 | CATSRDFQETQYF
- | TRBV10-3 | CAISAKGLAGGDEQFF
few | TRBV10-2 | CASSESWAYGYTF
- | TRBV9 | CASSVDGHYNSPLHF
- | TRBV6-6 | CAAQQGYRNTIYF
- | TRBV14 | CASSQGSAGEHETQYF
- | TRBV7-2 | CASSSETWRAYTDTQYF
once | TRBV5-4 | CASSYTGYNEQFF
- | TRBV12-5 | CASGLVWGQLYEQYF
- | TRBV5-1 | CASRRQGASTNEKLFF
- | TRBV30 | CAERRGLLRSAEAFF
few | TRBV29-1 | CSAGTGPYEQYF
- | TRBV19 | CASAGPGQGGKNQPQHF
many | TRBV15 | CATRTGWDSPLHF
many | TRBV5-4 | CASSLQGTNEKLFF
- | TRBV20-1 | CSADWYNEQFF
- | TRBV29-1 | CSAGRGLDTEAFF
- | TRBV7-6 | CASSSSPLGTGSSYEQYF
- | TRBV14 | CASSHWTGGTANEKLFF
- | TRBV5-1 | CASSSGTGGLGSPLHF
- | TRBV30 | CAWSDAAYGYTF
- | TRBV9 | CASSVATETQYF
- | TRBV4-2 | CASSQVRSGGGLDEQYF
- | TRBV13 | CASSSLPRGRAFF
- | TRBV19 | CASSAPRDRVDNQPQHF
- | TRBV29-1 | CSVDERGQYDEQFF
few | TRBV5-1 | CASSTGTGENEQFF
- | TRBV15 | CATSRDPRTGASRQPQHF
- | TRBV27 | CASSAGQRGGYTF
- | TRBV12-5 | CASGLTEGQYF
- | TRBV5-4 | CASSLNEGNQPQHF
- | TRBV7-9 | CASSASGLLNTEAFF
- | TRBV12-5 | CASGLLQGGTIYF
- | TRBV7-2 | CASSLDVSGNYEQYF
- | TRBV7-9 | CASSPIDSDTQYF
- | TRBV7-2 | CASSLRGIGSEQYF
- | TRBV9 | CASSTRGDYSTDTQYF
few | TRBV5-5 | CASSSPSGGYEQYF